The 15 T cell receptor beta chains below were found in one sample sequenced in a study of blood T cell repertoires in COVID-19 (dated by TCRdb to about 2020). Receptor libraries were prepared by the immunoSEQ multiplex PCR assay. The clones in this table, taken by TCRdb from immuneACCESS, are in-frame only. Not every clone is retained; where verified, under half of the shortfall comes from an unresolved V gene, and the cause of the rest is unknown. This sample is represented by over 300,000 clones; more than 80% of them were singletons. Jointly, the top ten make up nearly 6.5% of the sample. The sequenced sample consisted of peripheral blood. Source of these receptors: a man aged 18 to 30 who had recovered from COVID-19.

The chain links TRBV7-9 to TRBJ1-3; a weak D match, TRBD1 (5 bases). The CDR3 has 17 amino acids. Germline V gives CDR1 SEHNR, CDR2 FQNEAQ (reference sequence). The V end lost 3 bases, the J end lost 3 bases, and 18 bases lay between the germline ends. In nucleotides, the CDR3 is TGTGCCAGCAGCTTTCCTGGGGGACTGGGCAATGGAAACACCATATATTTT. Amino acid sequence: CASSFPGGLGNGNTIYF.

This chain uses TRBV20-1 with TRBJ2-7; D is perhaps TRBD1 (5 bases). CDR3 length equals 15 residues. Trimming stripped 3 bases from V and 2 bases from J, with 17 bases between. Germline CDR1 reads DFQATT; CDR2 reads SNEGSKA (reference sequence). The CDR3 sequence: CSASTPKTATYEQYF. In nucleotides, the CDR3 is TGCAGTGCTAGTACTCCCAAGACAGCTACCTACGAGCAGTACTTC.

The rearrangement uses TRBV2 and TRBJ1-5; D is perhaps TRBD1 (6 bases). Germline lookup yields CDR1 SNHLY and CDR2 FYNNEI. This CDR3 has 15 amino acids. Trimming removed 8 bases from V and 1 base from J, with 15 bases in between. The CDR3 DNA follows: TGTGCCAGCCGGACGGGACAAGGGAGCAATCAGCCCCAGCATTTT. It translates to CASRTGQGSNQPQHF.

As for this clone: Mismatch with germline at one junction end may stem from a read error. The chain has TRBV4-1 and TRBJ2-3, with D unclear. The CDR3 is 16 residues long. Looked up from germline, CDR1 is MGHRA and CDR2 is YSYEKL. CDR3 region: CASSQETPTATVTQYF. CDR3 sequence (DNA): TGCGCCAGCAGCCAAGAGACCCCCACAGCAACAGTTACGCAGTATTTT.

This clone was seen only once. The chain couples TRBV6-1 to TRBJ1-1; D is unresolved. The CDR3 is 12 amino acids. Trimming removed 2 bases from V and 6 bases from J, with 7 bases in between. Germline CDR1 is MNHNS and CDR2 is SASEGT. This CDR3 reads CASSELSAEAFF. CDR3 DNA: TGTGCCAGCAGTGAACTGTCCGCTGAAGCTTTCTTT.

The J gene is TRBJ2-6, the V gene TRBV3-1 (or the pseudogene TRBV3-2); D remains ambiguous. Trimming left V 1 base short and J 1 base short, with 11 bases between. The CDR3 loop spans 17 amino acids. Germline V gene lookup returns CDR1 LGHDT and CDR2 YNNKEL (reference sequence). The CDR3 sequence: CASSQVPVSSGANVLTF. The CDR3 DNA reads as TGTGCCAGCAGCCAAGTCCCCGTCAGTTCTGGGGCCAACGTCCTGACTTTC.

This clone has a handful of counts. Additional DNA sequences in this sample encode the identical CDR3. The CDR3 DNA reads as TGTGCCAGCAGTTTACGGGACAGGGATGATGAGCAGTTCTTC. Protein product: CASSLRDRDDEQFF. The chain couples TRBV27 to TRBJ2-1, with 9 nucleotides matching TRBD1. Germline V gives CDR1 MNHEY, CDR2 SMNVEV (reference sequence). This CDR3 spans 14 amino acids. With V trimmed by 2 bases and J by 8 bases, 4 bases remained unmatched.

J is TRBJ2-5 and V is TRBV7-2; 8 bases map to TRBD1. Germline lookup yields CDR1 SGHTA and CDR2 FQGNSA. The CDR3 consists of 15 residues. V lost 5 bases and J lost 3; bases outside the gene matches: 8. CDR3 loop: CASSTQTGAKETQYF. The DNA for the CDR3 is TGTGCCAGCAGCACACAGACAGGGGCGAAAGAGACCCAGTACTTC. Based on the CDR3 plus reference TRBV7-2 and TRBJ2-5, the full variable domain is GAGVSQSPSNKVTEKGKDVELRCDPISGHTALYWYRQSLGQGLEFLIYFQGNSAPDKSGLPSDRFSAERTGGSVSTLTIQRTQQEDSAVYLCASSTQTGAKETQYFGPGTRLLVL.

This clone was seen more than once but under ten times. The chain recombines TRBV29-1 with TRBJ1-2, with D maybe TRBD1 (5 bases). The CDR3 is 11 residues long. Germline CDR1 SQVTM, CDR2 ANQGSEA. Trimming removed 8 bases from V and 2 bases from J, with 9 bases in between. This CDR3 is CSSTENYGYTF. CDR3 coding DNA: TGCAGCTCGACAGAGAACTATGGCTACACCTTC.

The chain joins TRBV7-2 to TRBJ1-5; D gene unclear. Germline CDR1 reads SGHTA; CDR2 reads FQGNSA. The V end was cut by 1 base, the J end by 3 bases, with 10 bases between. This CDR3 comprises 15 residues. The CDR3 region is CASSLVSGVNQPQHF. The CDR3 DNA reads as TGTGCCAGCAGCTTAGTTTCGGGTGTCAATCAGCCCCAGCATTTT.

J is TRBJ2-7 and V is TRBV10-1, with a possible D match to TRBD2 (5 bases). The germline V gene has CDR1 WNHNN and CDR2 SYGVQD (reference sequence). The CDR3 has 15 amino acids. Trimming left V 4 bases short and J 7 bases short, with 20 bases between. This chain's CDR3 is CASSGTGPPVGEQYF. The DNA of the CDR3 is TGCGCCAGCAGTGGGACTGGCCCACCGGTGGGTGAGCAGTACTTC.

The chain recombines TRBV13 with TRBJ2-2; 10 bases are shared with TRBD1. The germline V gene has CDR1 PRHDT and CDR2 FYEKMQ (reference sequence). Trimming took 5 bases from V and 3 from J; bases not matched to a gene: 6. The CDR3 loop spans 16 amino acids. The CDR3 is CASSERQGADTGELFF. The DNA of the CDR3 is TGTGCCAGCAGCGAAAGACAGGGGGCTGACACCGGGGAGCTGTTTTTT.

The rearrangement uses TRBV4-1 and TRBJ2-1; 7 bases map to TRBD1. The CDR3 is 14 residues long. Germline V gives CDR1 MGHRA, CDR2 YSYEKL. J gave up 7 bases and V 3 bases, and 6 bases lay outside the gene matches. Written as DNA, the CDR3 is TGCGCCAGCAGCCACCTGACAGGGTTAAATGAGCAGTTCTTC. This sequence encodes CASSHLTGLNEQFF.

This chain links TRBV10-3 with TRBJ1-1; 7 bases agree with TRBD1. This CDR3 is built from 14 residues. Germline V gene sequence: CDR1 ENHRY, CDR2 SYGVKD. Germline trimming cut 2 bases from V and 5 bases from J; bases unmatched to any gene: 5. CDR3 in amino acids: CAISEDRAGTEAFF. In DNA form, the CDR3 reads TGTGCCATCAGTGAGGACAGGGCTGGAACTGAAGCTTTCTTT.

This clone has just one count. The chain couples TRBV5-1 to TRBJ2-7; D might be TRBD2 (5 bases). The germline V gene encodes CDR1 SGHRS and CDR2 YFSETQ. The CDR3 loop spans 15 amino acids. Trimming shortened V by 2 bases and J by 5 bases, and 17 bases separated the two germline ends. The CDR3 nucleotides are TGCGCCAGCAGCTTCCCCCTAGCAACGGGAAACGAGCAGTACTTC. This sequence encodes CASSFPLATGNEQYF.